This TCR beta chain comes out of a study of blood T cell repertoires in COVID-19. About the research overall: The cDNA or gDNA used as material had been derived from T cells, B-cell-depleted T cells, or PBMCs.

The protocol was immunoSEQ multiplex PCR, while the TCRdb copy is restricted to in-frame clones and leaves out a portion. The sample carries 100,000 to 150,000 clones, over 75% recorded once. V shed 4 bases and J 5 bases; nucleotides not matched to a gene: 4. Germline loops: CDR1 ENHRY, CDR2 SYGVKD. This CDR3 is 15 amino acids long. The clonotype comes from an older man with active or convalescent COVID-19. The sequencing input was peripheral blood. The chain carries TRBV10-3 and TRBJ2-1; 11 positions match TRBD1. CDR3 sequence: CAISGGQGANNEQFF. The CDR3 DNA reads TGTGCCATCAGTGGCGGACAGGGGGCGAACAATGAGCAGTTCTTC.